The 29 T cell receptor beta chains below were found in one sample sequenced in a study of T cell repertoires in cytomegalovirus infection. In TCRdb, the reads were re-called with MiXCR into one record per CDR3 protein. Counted here are roughly 340,000 distinct CDR3 sequences, approximately 32% occurring once; the ten biggest clones make up about 19%. The antigens these receptors bind are not known. The sequencing here drew on cultured PBMCs, taken from culture after CMV antigen stimulation. The receptors come from a human donor in good health (CMV status not recorded). Some clones in this sample may be carry-over from other donors' samples.

The genes are TRBV5-4 and TRBJ1-1; 8 nucleotides line up with TRBD1. V was pared by 2 bases and J by 5 bases, with 8 bases of the junction left unmatched. Germline lookup yields CDR1 SGHNT and CDR2 YYREEE (reference sequence). The CDR3 spans 15 residues. CDR3 loop: CASSLTTGGRTEAFF. CDR3 DNA sequence: TGTGCCAGCAGCTTAACAACAGGGGGTAGGACTGAAGCTTTCTTT.

The J gene is TRBJ2-7, the V gene TRBV30; a possible D gene is TRBD2 (5 bases). The CDR3 contains 14 residues. Germline V CDR1 and CDR2: GTSNPN, SVGIG (reference sequence). With 2 bases removed from V and 4 bases from J, the gap between germline ends came to 15 bases. The CDR3 protein is CAWSNPFGEYEQYF. The CDR3 DNA sequence: TGTGCCTGGAGTAATCCGTTCGGGGAATACGAGCAGTACTTC.

V usage is TRBV28 and J usage is TRBJ2-3; 7 bases fit TRBD2. J lost 4 bases, V lost 6 bases, and 13 bases had no gene match. In germline, CDR1 is MDHEN, CDR2 SYDVKM. CDR3 size: 16 residues. CDR3 DNA: TGTGCCAGCAGCCGGCGGTGGAGCGGGACCCCAGATACGCAGTATTTT. The encoded protein is CASSRRWSGTPDTQYF.

The gene calls are TRBV12-3 or TRBV12-4 and TRBJ2-3; TRBD1 matches at 8 bases. The CDR3 length is 14 residues. After removal of 3 bases from V and 10 bases from J, the junction contained 9 bases not matched to a gene. This chain's CDR3 is CASSLKGGQGAQYF. The CDR3 DNA reads TGTGCCAGCAGTTTGAAGGGCGGACAGGGTGCGCAGTATTTT.

The table lists this clonotype with a few counts. The chain joins TRBV5-4 to TRBJ2-5; D possibly matches TRBD1 or TRBD2 (6 bases each). The V and J ends lost 0 bases and 1 base respectively, with 22 bases between them. Germline V gene lookup returns CDR1 SGHNT and CDR2 YYREEE (reference sequence). The CDR3 length is 19 residues. The CDR3 DNA follows: TGTGCCAGCAGCTTGGAGGGGGGCTCCGGCCAGGGCCTCCAAGAGACCCAGTACTTC. Its translation is CASSLEGGSGQGLQETQYF.

This chain joins TRBV2 and TRBJ2-3, with a possible D match to TRBD2 (5 bases). V was trimmed by 6 bases and J by 2 bases, leaving 18 bases between them. The germline gives CDR1 SNHLY, CDR2 FYNNEI. This CDR3 is built from 16 residues. CDR3 nucleotide sequence: TGTGCCAGCAGGCGAAGGGCAGCGGACCTCACAGATACGCAGTATTTT. Protein sequence: CASRRRAADLTDTQYF.

This clonotype was found a few times. This rearrangement joins TRBV2 to TRBJ2-3, with TRBD2 matching 11 bases. The CDR3 runs to 16 residues. Germline V lookup: CDR1 SNHLY, CDR2 FYNNEI. Trimming removed 6 bases from V and 1 base from J; junction bases left unmatched: 6. CDR3 in DNA: TGTGCCAGCAGAAAGATACTAGCGGGGGGCACAGATACGCAGTATTTT. Amino acids: CASRKILAGGTDTQYF.

This clonotype has just a few counts. The rearrangement joins TRBV7-6 to TRBJ1-1, with 7 bases aligning to TRBD1. This CDR3 is 16 amino acids long. The germline CDR1 and CDR2 sequences are SGHVS and FNYEAQ. Trimming took 8 bases from V and 0 from J; bases not matched to a gene: 12. Here the CDR3 reads CASGTVGRLMNTEAFF. CDR3 sequence (DNA): TGTGCCAGCGGGACAGTTGGCCGCCTCATGAACACTGAAGCTTTCTTT.

This clonotype appeared a single time. This chain uses TRBV7-8 with TRBJ2-7; TRBD1 matches at 7 bases. The ends lost 3 bases at V and 3 bases at J; junction bases unmatched: 2. The CDR3 sequence is 13 residues long. CDR1 is SGHVS, CDR2 FQNEAQ, per germline. CDR3 DNA sequence: TGTGCCAGCAGCTTTGGACAGGACTACGAGCAGTACTTC. As protein: CASSFGQDYEQYF.

A few counts support this clonotype. The rearrangement links TRBV11-2 to TRBJ1-1; the D gene is possibly TRBD1 (5 bases). The germline V and J ends were trimmed by 1 base and 2 bases, with 17 bases remaining between them. The germline CDR1 and CDR2 sequences are SGHAT and FQNNGV. The CDR3 is 17 residues long. The CDR3 coding sequence is TGTGCCAGCAGCTTAGTCCCTCGCAGGGCTTCAAACACTGAAGCTTTCTTT. Translating it yields CASSLVPRRASNTEAFF. The full variable domain, its missing parts supplied by reference TRBV11-2 and TRBJ1-1, is EAGVAQSPRYKIIEKRQSVAFWCNPISGHATLYWYQQILGQGPKLLIQFQNNGVVDDSQLPKDRFSAERLKGVDSTLKIQPAKLEDSAVYLCASSLVPRRASNTEAFFGQGTRLTVV.

This clonotype has at least ten counts. The rearrangement uses TRBV6-6 and TRBJ1-3, with D possibly TRBD1 on 5 matching bases. Between the trimmed V and J ends, which lost 6 bases and 0 bases, there was a span of 9 bases. This CDR3 contains 14 residues. The germline gives CDR1 MNHNY, CDR2 SVGAGI (reference sequence). The DNA of the CDR3 is TGTGCCAGCAGCTTTGACAGCTCTGGAAACACCATATATTTT. It codes for CASSFDSSGNTIYF.

This clonotype has only a few counts. V and J are TRBV7-3 and TRBJ1-1; 8 bases align to TRBD1. With V trimmed by 5 bases and J by 4 bases, 9 bases remained unmatched. This CDR3 is built from 15 residues. CDR1 is SGHTA and CDR2 is FQGTGA in the germline V gene. For the CDR3, the DNA is TGTGCCAGCAGCGCTTCAGGGGGCGCGGGCACTGAAGCTTTCTTT. This translates into CASSASGGAGTEAFF.

V gene TRBV11-3 combines with J gene TRBJ2-7, with D unresolved. The CDR3 extends over 12 amino acids. Germline CDR1 reads SGHNT; CDR2 reads YENEEA. The V gene lost 5 bases and the J gene lost 2 bases, with 7 bases spanning the gap. In DNA form, the CDR3 reads TGTGCCAGCAGCCAACTCCCCTACGAGCAGTACTTC. Its translation: CASSQLPYEQYF. The variable domain in full, with the rest retrieved from reference TRBV11-3 and TRBJ2-7, is EAGVVQSPRYKIIEKKQPVAFWCNPISGHNTLYWYLQNLGQGPELLIRYENEEAVDDSQLPKDRFSAERLKGVDSTLKIQPAELGDSAVYLCASSQLPYEQYFGPGTRLTVT.

This clonotype has more than one count but fewer than ten. The chain combines TRBV4-1 with TRBJ1-1; 9 nucleotides align to TRBD1. The CDR3 extends over 16 amino acids. Per the germline V gene, CDR1 is MGHRA and CDR2 is YSYEKL. V trimming: 0 bases; J trimming: 5 bases; junction bases outside the gene matches: 7. The CDR3 bases are TGCGCCAGCAGCCAAGAACCGGACAGGGGAGATACTGAAGCTTTCTTT. The encoded protein is CASSQEPDRGDTEAFF.

There are many counts of this clonotype. V gene TRBV27 combines with J gene TRBJ1-1; tentative D call: TRBD1 (5 bases). The CDR3 runs 16 residues. Trimming took off 2 bases at V and 2 bases at J, with 15 bases between the two ends. Per the germline V gene, CDR1 is MNHEY and CDR2 is SMNVEV (reference sequence). The CDR3 protein is CASSLGLSGGNTEAFF. The CDR3, as DNA: TGTGCCAGCAGTTTAGGGCTTTCCGGGGGAAACACTGAAGCTTTCTTT.

This clonotype was seen only a few times. The gene calls are TRBV7-8 and TRBJ2-3; D is undetermined. This CDR3 has 13 amino acids. Germline lookup yields CDR1 SGHVS and CDR2 FQNEAQ. V was pared by 1 base and J by 6 bases, with 8 bases between. CDR3 in amino acids: CASSLEPLDTQYF. The CDR3 bases are TGTGCCAGCAGCTTAGAGCCGTTGGATACGCAGTATTTT. Full variable domain (missing parts from reference TRBV7-8 and TRBJ2-3): GAGVSQSPRYKVAKRGQDVALRCDPISGHVSLFWYQQALGQGPEFLTYFQNEAQLDKSGLPSDRFFAERPEGSVSTLKIQRTQQEDSAVYLCASSLEPLDTQYFGPGTRLTVL.

The table lists this clonotype with a count of one. The rearrangement joins TRBV19 to TRBJ2-1, with TRBD2 as a possible D gene (6 bases). CDR3 length: 17 amino acids. The germline V and J ends were trimmed by 0 bases and 0 bases, with 12 bases remaining between them. Looked up from germline, CDR1 is LNHDA and CDR2 is SQIVND (reference sequence). CDR3 DNA: TGTGCCAGTAGTATAGATAACGGGGGTAGCTCCTACAATGAGCAGTTCTTC. Translating it yields CASSIDNGGSSYNEQFF.

This clonotype was seen more than once but under ten times. The rearrangement links TRBV11-2 to TRBJ2-1, with 11 bases matching TRBD1. V lost 5 bases, J lost 5 bases, and 5 bases stayed unmatched. CDR1 is SGHAT, CDR2 FQNNGV, per germline. The CDR3 spans 15 residues. The CDR3 sequence: CASSHRDRGNNEQFF. CDR3 in DNA: TGTGCCAGCAGCCACCGGGACAGGGGGAACAATGAGCAGTTCTTC.

There are a few counts of this clonotype. This rearrangement joins TRBV9 to TRBJ2-3, with 9 bases fitting TRBD2. Germline values: CDR1 SGDLS, CDR2 YYNGEE. The CDR3 is 16 residues long. V was clipped by 0 bases and J by 5 bases; unmatched bases: 7. This CDR3 is CASSVGLAGYKDTQYF. Here the CDR3 DNA reads TGTGCCAGCAGCGTAGGGCTAGCGGGATACAAAGATACGCAGTATTTT. The full variable domain, rest sourced from reference TRBV9 and TRBJ2-3, is DSGVTQTPKHLITATGQRVTLRCSPRSGDLSVYWYQQSLDQGLQFLIQYYNGEERAKGNILERFSAQQFPDLHSELNLSSLELGDSALYFCASSVGLAGYKDTQYFGPGTRLTVL.

The V and J genes are TRBV7-6 and TRBJ1-2, with D hard to call. The germline V and J ends were trimmed by 6 bases and 0 bases, with 11 bases remaining between them. CDR3 size: 14 residues. CDR1 and CDR2 from the germline V gene are SGHVS and FNYEAQ. The CDR3 reads CASRKVETNYGYTF. DNA of the CDR3: TGTGCCAGCAGAAAGGTGGAAACTAACTATGGCTACACCTTC.

The chain links TRBV7-3 to TRBJ1-1, with a weak D call TRBD1 (6 bases). CDR1 and CDR2 from the germline V gene are SGHTA and FQGTGA. V was cut by 5 bases and J by 4 bases, with 17 bases left in between. This CDR3 region has 15 residues. CDR3 sequence reads: CASSPEGGRSTEAFF. The CDR3 DNA reads TGTGCCAGCAGCCCCGAGGGGGGGCGTAGCACTGAAGCTTTCTTT.

The V gene is TRBV27, the J gene TRBJ2-7, with 13 bases aligning to TRBD2. V shed 3 bases, J shed 6 bases, and the junction held 11 bases outside the gene matches. The CDR3 covers 17 residues. CDR1 MNHEY and CDR2 SMNVEV come from the germline V gene (reference sequence). CDR3 region: CASSLFRTSGSYPEQYF. CDR3 nucleotides: TGTGCCAGCAGTTTGTTCCGGACTAGCGGGAGTTATCCCGAGCAGTACTTC.

This rearrangement joins TRBV6-1 to TRBJ2-6; D is possibly TRBD1 (5 bases). The germline V gene encodes CDR1 MNHNS and CDR2 SASEGT. The V end was cut by 6 bases, the J end by 2 bases, with 5 bases between. The CDR3 contains 13 residues. CDR3 protein: CASRGAGANVLTF. The DNA for the CDR3 is TGTGCCAGCAGAGGGGCTGGGGCCAACGTCCTGACTTTC.

This clonotype occurred a few times. A read error may produce the germline difference seen at one junction end. The chain carries TRBV7-2 and TRBJ2-3; D ambiguous. Germline V CDR1 and CDR2: SGHTA, FQGNSA. CDR3 length: 12 residues. The CDR3 loop reads CASRLESDTQYF. Written as DNA, the CDR3 is TGTGCCAGCAGGTTAGAGTCAGATACGCAGTATTTT.

This clonotype was seen a few times. V gene TRBV20-1 combines with J gene TRBJ2-1, with D possibly being TRBD1 (5 bases). Germline-derived CDR1 and CDR2 are DFQATT and SNEGSKA (reference sequence). With 7 bases removed from V and 5 bases from J, the gap between germline ends came to 15 bases. This CDR3 is built from 13 residues. The CDR3 sequence is CSGTLDRNNEQFF. Written as DNA, the CDR3 is TGCAGTGGTACGCTCGACAGAAACAATGAGCAGTTCTTC.

There are a few counts of this clonotype. The J gene is TRBJ1-1, the V gene TRBV12-3 or TRBV12-4, with unresolved D. The CDR3 consists of 11 residues. Trimming left V 9 bases short and J 8 bases short, with 13 bases between. This chain's CDR3 is CASKRASEAFF. CDR3 in DNA: TGTGCCAGTAAAAGGGCCTCAGAAGCTTTCTTT.

This clonotype appeared a few times. V and J are TRBV6-1 and TRBJ1-6; a weak D match, TRBD1 (5 bases). V lost 1 base and J 10 bases, leaving 14 bases between the germline ends. The CDR3 consists of 15 residues. In germline, CDR1 is MNHNS, CDR2 SASEGT. DNA for the CDR3: TGTGCCAGCAGTGAAGTTCCAGGGATTGAGTCACCCCTCCACTTT. Translating it yields CASSEVPGIESPLHF.

A few counts support this clonotype. The chain carries TRBV6-2 or TRBV6-3 and TRBJ1-5; D not certain. Trimming left V 2 bases short and J 6 bases short, with 20 bases between. Germline-derived CDR1 and CDR2 are MNHEY and SVGEGT. This CDR3 has 17 residues. The CDR3 DNA reads TGTGCCAGCAGTTACCCCGGAATACTTGGTTTAGGTCAGCCCCAGCATTTT. Translated: CASSYPGILGLGQPQHF.

The rearrangement links TRBV19 to TRBJ2-3; no clear D gene. Trimming pared 5 bases from V and 0 bases from J, leaving 15 bases between. The CDR3 extends over 16 amino acids. Germline V CDR1 and CDR2: LNHDA, SQIVND (reference sequence). The CDR3: CASSPRADLSTDTQYF. The CDR3, as DNA: TGTGCCAGTAGTCCCCGGGCGGACCTTAGCACAGATACGCAGTATTTT.